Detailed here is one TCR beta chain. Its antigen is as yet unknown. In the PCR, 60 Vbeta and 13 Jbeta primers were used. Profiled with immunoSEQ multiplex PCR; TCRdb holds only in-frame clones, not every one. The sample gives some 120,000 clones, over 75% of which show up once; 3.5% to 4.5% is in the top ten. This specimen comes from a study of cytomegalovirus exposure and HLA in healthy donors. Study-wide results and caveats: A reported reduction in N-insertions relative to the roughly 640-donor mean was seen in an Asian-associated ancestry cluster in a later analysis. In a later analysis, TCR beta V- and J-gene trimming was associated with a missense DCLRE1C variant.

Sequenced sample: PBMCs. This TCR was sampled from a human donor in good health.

This CDR3 is CASSHGPTQGQPQHF. The DNA for the CDR3 is TGTGCCAGCAGCCATGGACCGACGCAGGGTCAGCCCCAGCATTTT. V is TRBV7-8 and J is TRBJ1-5; D is possibly TRBD1 (5 bases). V dropped 5 bases and J dropped 6 bases, with 17 bases sitting between them. Germline CDR1 is SGHVS and CDR2 is FQNEAQ. This CDR3 is 15 amino acids long.